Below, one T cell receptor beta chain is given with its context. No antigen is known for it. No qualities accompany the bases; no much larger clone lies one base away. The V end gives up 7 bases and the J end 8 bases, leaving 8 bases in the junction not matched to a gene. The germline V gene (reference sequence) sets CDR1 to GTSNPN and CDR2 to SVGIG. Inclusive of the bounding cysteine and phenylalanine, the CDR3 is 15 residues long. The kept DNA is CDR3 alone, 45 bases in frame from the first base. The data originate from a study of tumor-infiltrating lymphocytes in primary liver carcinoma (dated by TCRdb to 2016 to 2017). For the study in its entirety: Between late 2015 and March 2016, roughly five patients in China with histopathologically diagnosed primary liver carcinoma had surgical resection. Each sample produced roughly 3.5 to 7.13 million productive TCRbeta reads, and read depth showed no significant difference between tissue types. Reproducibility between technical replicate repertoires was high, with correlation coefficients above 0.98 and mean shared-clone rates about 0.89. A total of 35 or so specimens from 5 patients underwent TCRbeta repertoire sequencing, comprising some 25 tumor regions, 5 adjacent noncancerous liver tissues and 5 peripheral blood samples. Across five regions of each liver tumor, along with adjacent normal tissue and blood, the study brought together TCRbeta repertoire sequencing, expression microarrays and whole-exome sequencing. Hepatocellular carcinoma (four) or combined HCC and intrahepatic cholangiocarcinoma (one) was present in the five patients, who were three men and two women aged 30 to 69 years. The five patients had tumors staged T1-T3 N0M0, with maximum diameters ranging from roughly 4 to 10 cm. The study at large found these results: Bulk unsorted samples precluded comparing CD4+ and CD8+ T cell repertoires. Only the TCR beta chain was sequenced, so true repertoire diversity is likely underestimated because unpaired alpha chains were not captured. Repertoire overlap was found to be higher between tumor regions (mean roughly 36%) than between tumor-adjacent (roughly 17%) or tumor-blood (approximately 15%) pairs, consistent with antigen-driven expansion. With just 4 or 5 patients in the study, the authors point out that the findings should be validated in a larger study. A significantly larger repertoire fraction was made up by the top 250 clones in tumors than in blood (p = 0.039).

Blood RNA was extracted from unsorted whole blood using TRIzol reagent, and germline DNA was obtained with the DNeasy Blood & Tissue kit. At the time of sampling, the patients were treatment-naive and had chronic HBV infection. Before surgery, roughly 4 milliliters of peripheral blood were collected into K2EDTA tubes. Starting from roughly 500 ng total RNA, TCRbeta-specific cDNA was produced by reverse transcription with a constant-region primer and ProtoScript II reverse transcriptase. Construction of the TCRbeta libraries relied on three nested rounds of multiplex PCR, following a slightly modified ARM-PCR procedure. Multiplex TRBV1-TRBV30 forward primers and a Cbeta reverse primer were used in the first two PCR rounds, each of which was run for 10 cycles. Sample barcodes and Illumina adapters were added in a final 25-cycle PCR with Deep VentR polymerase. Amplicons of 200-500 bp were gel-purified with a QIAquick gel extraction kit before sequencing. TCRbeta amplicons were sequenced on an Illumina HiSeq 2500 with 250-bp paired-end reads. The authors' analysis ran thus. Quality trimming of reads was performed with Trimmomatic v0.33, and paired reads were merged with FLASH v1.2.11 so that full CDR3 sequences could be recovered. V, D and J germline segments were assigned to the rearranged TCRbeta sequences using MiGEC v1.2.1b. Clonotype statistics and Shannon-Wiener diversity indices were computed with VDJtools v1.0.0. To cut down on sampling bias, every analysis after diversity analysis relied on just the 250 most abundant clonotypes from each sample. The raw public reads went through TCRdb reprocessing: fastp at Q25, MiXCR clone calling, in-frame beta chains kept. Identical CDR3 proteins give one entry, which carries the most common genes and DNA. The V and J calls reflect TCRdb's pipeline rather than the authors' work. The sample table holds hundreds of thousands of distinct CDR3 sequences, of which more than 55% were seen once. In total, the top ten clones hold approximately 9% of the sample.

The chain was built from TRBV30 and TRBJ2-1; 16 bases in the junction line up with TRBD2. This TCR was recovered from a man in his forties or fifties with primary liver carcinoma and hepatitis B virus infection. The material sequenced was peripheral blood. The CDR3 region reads CASTGTSGRDDEQFF. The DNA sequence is TGTGCCTCGACTGGGACTAGCGGGAGGGACGATGAGCAGTTCTTC. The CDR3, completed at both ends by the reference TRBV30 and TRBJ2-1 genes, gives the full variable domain SQTIHQWPATLVQPVGSPLSLECTVEGTSNPNLYWYRQAAGRGLQLLFYSVGIGQISSEVPQNLSASRPQDRQFILSSKKLLLSDSGFYLCASTGTSGRDDEQFFGPGTRLTVL.